Listed here are 24 T cell receptor beta chains from one sample, sequenced in a study of blood T cell repertoires in COVID-19. The repertoire was sequenced with immunoSEQ multiplex PCR; TCRdb's copy has only in-frame clones and lacks some. The sample lists approximately 70,000 clones; approximately 88% were seen once. Sequenced: peripheral blood. The receptor set was obtained from a man aged 80 or over with active or convalescent COVID-19.

The chain recombines TRBV18 with TRBJ2-1; the D gene is possibly TRBD1 (5 bases). CDR3 length equals 14 residues. Per the germline V gene, CDR1 is KGHSH and CDR2 is LQKENI. The V end was cut by 2 bases, the J end by 9 bases, with 14 bases between. DNA of the CDR3: TGTGCCAGCTCACCAACTCTAGGGGTTAGTGAGCAGTTCTTC. Its translation is CASSPTLGVSEQFF.

As DNA, the CDR3 is TGCGCCAGCAGCCAAGATCTACAGGTCAATGGCTACACCTTC. Its protein product is CASSQDLQVNGYTF. The chain employs TRBV4-1 and TRBJ1-2; possible D gene TRBD1, 5 bases. The germline V and J ends were trimmed by 0 bases and 6 bases, with 11 bases remaining between them. The germline V gene has CDR1 MGHRA and CDR2 YSYEKL. This CDR3 comprises 14 residues.

V gene TRBV30 combines with J gene TRBJ1-3; D is perhaps TRBD1 (6 bases). Germline V gene sequence: CDR1 GTSNPN, CDR2 SVGIG (reference sequence). This CDR3 is built from 13 residues. The V end was cut by 4 bases, the J end by 4 bases, with 11 bases between. The CDR3 DNA reads as TGTGCCTGGATGAACCAGGGGGGAAACACCATATATTTT. The encoded protein is CAWMNQGGNTIYF.

V gene TRBV6-1 combines with J gene TRBJ2-1, with a weak D call TRBD2 (5 bases). The CDR3 is 16 residues long. From germline, CDR1 is MNHNS and CDR2 SASEGT. Trimming took 2 bases from V and 0 from J, leaving 11 bases between them. CDR3 DNA sequence: TGTGCCAGCAGTGAACGACGGGAAATCTCCTACAATGAGCAGTTCTTC. Encoded protein: CASSERREISYNEQFF.

V is TRBV7-2 and J is TRBJ1-6, with 7 bases that match TRBD1. Germline values: CDR1 SGHTA, CDR2 FQGNSA. This CDR3 has 14 residues. V lost 5 bases to trimming and J lost 7 bases; unmatched junction nucleotides: 5. The CDR3 bases are TGTGCCAGCAGCAAGACAGGGTGGAATTCACCCCTCCACTTT. It codes for CASSKTGWNSPLHF.

V and J are TRBV6-5 and TRBJ2-1, with 8 bases fitting TRBD1. The J segment lost 9 bases and the V segment lost 8 bases, leaving 0 bases of the junction unmatched. This CDR3 contains 10 residues. The germline V gene encodes CDR1 MNHEY and CDR2 SVGAGI. CDR3 nucleotide sequence: TGTGCCAGCGGGACAGGTGAGCAGTTCTTC. The encoded protein is CASGTGEQFF.

The chain carries TRBV6-1 and TRBJ1-1, with no clear D. Germline values: CDR1 MNHNS, CDR2 SASEGT. Trimming cost V 3 bases and J 0 bases, with 8 bases left between them. The CDR3 extends over 14 amino acids. The CDR3 sequence: CASSELQMNTEAFF. The CDR3 region has the DNA TGTGCCAGCAGTGAGTTACAGATGAACACTGAAGCTTTCTTT.

The CDR3 region has the DNA TGTGCCAGCAGCACAAATGATCAGCCCCAGCATTTT. As protein: CASSTNDQPQHF. The chain has TRBV21-1 and TRBJ1-5; the table assigns TRBD1, which was not confirmed against the DNA. TRBV21-1 is labeled a pseudogene. The CDR3 has 12 residues.

The chain links TRBV30 to TRBJ1-1, with 10 bases matching TRBD1. In germline, CDR1 is GTSNPN, CDR2 SVGIG (reference sequence). The CDR3 extends over 16 amino acids. The CDR3 DNA reads as TGTGCTTGGCGGACAGGGGGTGCGTTACGGAACACTGAAGCTTTCTTT. It codes for CAWRTGGALRNTEAFF. The full variable domain, completed using reference TRBV30 and TRBJ1-1, is SQTIHQWPATLVQPVGSPLSLECTVEGTSNPNLYWYRQAAGRGLQLLFYSVGIGQISSEVPQNLSASRPQDRQFILSSKKLLLSDSGFYLCAWRTGGALRNTEAFFGQGTRLTVV.

The chain has TRBV18 and TRBJ1-2; 9 bases fit TRBD1. Looked up from germline, CDR1 is KGHSH and CDR2 is LQKENI. The CDR3 is 15 amino acids. The trim removed 4 bases at V and 7 bases at J, leaving 10 bases unmatched. The CDR3 here is CASSLTGTGYGGYTF. The DNA for the CDR3 is TGTGCCAGCTCACTTACCGGGACAGGGTATGGTGGCTACACCTTC.

This rearrangement joins TRBV6-2 or TRBV6-3 to TRBJ2-1; TRBD2 aligns across 8 bases. Trimming removed 7 bases from V and 9 bases from J; junction bases left unmatched: 23. CDR3 size: 18 residues. Germline V gene sequence: CDR1 MNHEY, CDR2 SVGEGT. CDR3 loop: CASTPPPRLGTRMAEQFF. The CDR3 coding sequence is TGTGCCAGCACCCCTCCGCCACGCTTGGGGACTAGGATGGCTGAGCAGTTCTTC.

This chain joins TRBV7-2 and TRBJ2-2, with a weak D call TRBD2 (6 bases). With 1 base removed from V and 8 bases from J, the gap between germline ends came to 11 bases. This CDR3 is 14 amino acids long. Germline CDR1 is SGHTA and CDR2 is FQGNSA. Here the CDR3 DNA reads TGTGCCAGCAGCTTAGTGGGGACTGCGGGGGAGCTGTTTTTT. As protein: CASSLVGTAGELFF.

This clone has just a few counts. The chain is built from TRBV2 and TRBJ2-7; D is unresolved. From germline, CDR1 is SNHLY and CDR2 FYNNEI. V dropped 6 bases and J dropped 3 bases, with 9 bases sitting between them. The CDR3 contains 12 residues. The CDR3 sequence: CASSRRVYEQYF. As DNA, the CDR3 is TGTGCCAGCAGCCGTCGAGTCTACGAGCAGTACTTC.

J is TRBJ2-2 and V is TRBV15; a possible D gene is TRBD2 (7 bases). The V end was cut by 1 base, the J end by 4 bases, with 10 bases between. The CDR3 runs 15 residues. Looked up from germline, CDR1 is LNHNV and CDR2 is YYDKDF (reference sequence). The CDR3, as DNA: TGTGCCACCAGCAGAGTGCGGGGGCCCACCGGGGAGCTGTTTTTT. Translated, it gives CATSRVRGPTGELFF. Combining the CDR3 with reference TRBV15 and TRBJ2-2 gives the whole variable domain DAMVIQNPRYQVTQFGKPVTLSCSQTLNHNVMYWYQQKSSQAPKLLFHYYDKDFNNEADTPDNFQSRRPNTSFCFLDIRSPGLGDTAMYLCATSRVRGPTGELFFGEGSRLTVL.

Only a few counts were recorded for this clone. V is TRBV29-1 and J is TRBJ2-7; unclear D gene. Germline loops: CDR1 SQVTM, CDR2 ANQGSEA. Trimming left V 4 bases short and J 4 bases short, with 11 bases between. This CDR3 region has 12 residues. The DNA of the CDR3 is TGCAGCGTTGGGCTGACTCAGTACGAGCAGTACTTC. This gives the protein CSVGLTQYEQYF.

The CDR3 protein is CASSTGDSYEQYF. The CDR3 coding sequence is TGTGCCAGTAGTACCGGGGACTCCTACGAGCAGTACTTC. The chain has TRBV19 and TRBJ2-7; possibly TRBD2 for D (5 bases). Germline V gene lookup returns CDR1 LNHDA and CDR2 SQIVND (reference sequence). There are 13 residues in the CDR3. The V end was cut by 4 bases, the J end by 0 bases, with 7 bases between.

The V call is TRBV28, the J call TRBJ2-7, with 8 positions matching TRBD1. CDR1 and CDR2 from the germline V gene are MDHEN and SYDVKM. The CDR3 is 14 amino acids. The junction had 5 bases not matched to a gene; V was cut back by 5 bases and J by 2 bases. The CDR3 coding sequence is TGTGCCAGCAGTAAAGCAGGGGGCACCTACGAGCAGTACTTC. Its translation is CASSKAGGTYEQYF.

The V and J genes are TRBV30 and TRBJ2-7, with TRBD1 identical over 7 bases. The CDR3 sequence is 14 residues long. The junction had 9 bases not matched to a gene; V was cut back by 2 bases and J by 5 bases. Germline V gives CDR1 GTSNPN, CDR2 SVGIG (reference sequence). In DNA, the CDR3 is TGTGCCTGGAGTCCCCAGAAGGGGGCAGACGAGCAGTACTTC. It translates to CAWSPQKGADEQYF.

The chain carries TRBV18 and TRBJ2-1; TRBD2 agrees at 7 bases. After removal of 3 bases from V and 7 bases from J, the junction contained 3 bases not matched to a gene. Germline V gives CDR1 KGHSH, CDR2 LQKENI. The CDR3 contains 13 residues. The CDR3 reads CASSPGTKNEQFF. The DNA for the CDR3 is TGTGCCAGCTCACCCGGGACTAAAAATGAGCAGTTCTTC.

The chain uses TRBV7-2 and TRBJ1-6; TRBD1 matches at 7 bases. The CDR3 totals 16 residues. CDR1 and CDR2 from the germline V gene are SGHTA and FQGNSA. The ends lost 5 bases at V and 9 bases at J; junction bases unmatched: 13. The CDR3: CASSPGRGKVGSPLHF. The DNA for the CDR3 is TGTGCCAGCAGCCCCGGCAGGGGGAAAGTTGGTTCACCCCTCCACTTT.

The CDR3 nucleotides are TGTGCCAGCAGCTTAACGAGACAGGGGAACACCGGGGAGCTGTTTTTT. Translated, it gives CASSLTRQGNTGELFF. The J gene is TRBJ2-2, the V gene TRBV11-2; TRBD1 agrees at 7 bases. The germline V gene encodes CDR1 SGHAT and CDR2 FQNNGV. The CDR3 length is 16 residues. The junction had 4 bases not matched to a gene; V was cut back by 2 bases and J by 1 base.

This chain links TRBV19 with TRBJ2-2; 14 bases match TRBD2. Germline V gene data show CDR1 as LNHDA and CDR2 as SQIVND (reference sequence). The trim removed 4 bases at V and 0 bases at J, leaving 1 base unmatched. CDR3 length: 17 amino acids. CDR3 DNA: TGTGCCAGTAGTAAGGGACTAGCGGGGGCGAACACCGGGGAGCTGTTTTTT. Its translation: CASSKGLAGANTGELFF.

V and J are TRBV11-3 and TRBJ2-1, with TRBD2 matching 11 bases. The CDR3 runs 14 residues. With 3 bases clipped from V and 7 bases from J, the junction kept 2 bases outside the gene matches. Germline CDR1 is SGHNT and CDR2 is YENEEA. CDR3 DNA sequence: TGTGCCAGCAGCTTTACTAGCGGGAGTAATGAGCAGTTCTTC. Amino acids: CASSFTSGSNEQFF. Supplemented by reference TRBV11-3 and TRBJ2-1, the full variable domain reads EAGVVQSPRYKIIEKKQPVAFWCNPISGHNTLYWYLQNLGQGPELLIRYENEEAVDDSQLPKDRFSAERLKGVDSTLKIQPAELGDSAVYLCASSFTSGSNEQFFGPGTRLTVL.

The CDR3 is CASSPRPGFGNTIYF. Here the CDR3 DNA reads TGTGCCAGCAGCCCCCGCCCAGGGTTTGGAAACACCATATATTTT. V usage is TRBV11-2 and J usage is TRBJ1-3; possibly TRBD1 for D (5 bases). The CDR3 has 15 amino acids. CDR1 is SGHAT and CDR2 is FQNNGV in the germline V gene. Between the trimmed V and J ends, which lost 5 bases and 3 bases, there was a span of 14 bases.